Described below is a single T cell receptor (beta chain) sequence and its context. J lost 7 bases, V lost 0 bases, and 9 bases had no gene match. The V gene's germline CDR1 is SGHRS and CDR2 YFSETQ. The CDR3 loop spans 15 amino acids. This specimen belongs to a study of blood T cell repertoires in COVID-19. Overall study: From T cells, B-cell-depleted T cells, or PBMCs came the material, which was cDNA or gDNA.

The protocol was immunoSEQ multiplex PCR, while the TCRdb copy is restricted to in-frame clones and leaves out a portion. The sample consists of roughly 280,000 clones, 89% of them appearing once. This rearrangement joins TRBV5-1 to TRBJ2-7; 8 bases map to TRBD2. The source of this sequence is a man between 45 and 60 years old with acute or convalescent COVID-19. Sequenced sample: peripheral blood. The DNA of the CDR3 is TGCGCCAGCAGCTTGGGCCCAGCGGGGGAGAGGGAGCAGTACTTC. This encodes CASSLGPAGEREQYF.